This T cell receptor (beta chain) originates from a study of graft-versus-host responses after intestinal transplantation. Study observations and caveats: Allograft graft-versus-host to host-versus-graft clonal ratios ran high in patients with graft-donor T cell macrochimerism.

A note on this clone: Its antigen is still unknown.

The CDR3 has 12 residues. Germline V gene lookup returns CDR1 MNHEY and CDR2 SMNVEV (reference sequence). Trimming took 9 bases from V and 3 from J, leaving 10 bases between them. Profiling relied on immunoSEQ multiplex PCR, and the TCRdb table lists in-frame clones only, not all of them. The data hold more than 100,000 clones, with roughly 93% observed a single time. The V gene is TRBV27, the J gene TRBJ2-3; TRBD1 is a possible D gene (6 bases). The TCR comes from a human donor who received an intestinal transplant. This specimen consisted of unstimulated CD8+ T cells sorted from spleen or lymph node cells, obtained before intestinal transplant. CDR3 region: CASSRGTDTQYF. The CDR3 nucleotides read TGTGCCAGTTCGAGGGGGACAGATACGCAGTATTTT.